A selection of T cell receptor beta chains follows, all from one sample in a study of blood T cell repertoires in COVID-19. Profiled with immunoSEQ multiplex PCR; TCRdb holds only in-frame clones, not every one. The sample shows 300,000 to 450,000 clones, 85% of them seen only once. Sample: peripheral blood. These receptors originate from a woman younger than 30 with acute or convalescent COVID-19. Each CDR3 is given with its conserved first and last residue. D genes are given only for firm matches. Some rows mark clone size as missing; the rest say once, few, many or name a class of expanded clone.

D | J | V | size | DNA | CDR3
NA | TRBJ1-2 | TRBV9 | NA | TGTGCCAGCAGCGTAGGAGGTCGTGGCTACACCTTC | CASSVGGRGYTF
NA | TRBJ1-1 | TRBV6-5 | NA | TGTGCCAGCAGGTCCAGGGGAACCACTGAAGCTTTCTTT | CASRSRGTTEAFF
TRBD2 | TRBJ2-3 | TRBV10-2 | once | TGCGCCAGCAGCCCGGGACTAGCGGACACAGATACGCAGTATTTT | CASSPGLADTDTQYF
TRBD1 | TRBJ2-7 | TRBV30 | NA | TGTGCCTGGAGTGCCCTCCGGGACAGGCGCGACTACGAGCAGTACTTC | CAWSALRDRRDYEQYF
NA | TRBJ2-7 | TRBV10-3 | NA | TGTGCCATCAGTGAACAGACACAACAGCGGGAGCAGTACTTC | CAISEQTQQREQYF
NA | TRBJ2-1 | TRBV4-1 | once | TGCGCCAGCAGCCAACTTAGCGGTTCCTACAATGAGCAGTTCTTC | CASSQLSGSYNEQFF
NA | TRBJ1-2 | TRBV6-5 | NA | TGTGCCAGCAGTCCGGGGTCTGGCTACACCTTC | CASSPGSGYTF
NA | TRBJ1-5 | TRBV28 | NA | TGTGCCAGCAGTAGAGACTGGCAGAGCAATCAGCCCCAGCATTTT | CASSRDWQSNQPQHF
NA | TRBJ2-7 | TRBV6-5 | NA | TGTGCCAGCAGTCCCCCCCCCTTAGAGCCGAACGAGCAGTACTTC | CASSPPPLEPNEQYF
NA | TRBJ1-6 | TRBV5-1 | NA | TGCGCCAGCAGCTTGGAGGCAGGAAGCTCCTATAATTCACCCCTCCACTTT | CASSLEAGSSYNSPLHF
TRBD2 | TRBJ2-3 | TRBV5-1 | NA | TGCGCCAGCAGCTTGGATACTAGCGGGAGCATGACAGATACGCAGTATTTT | CASSLDTSGSMTDTQYF
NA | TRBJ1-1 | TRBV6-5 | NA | TGTGCCAGTACCAGGGTGCTCGACACTGAAGCTTTCTTT | CASTRVLDTEAFF
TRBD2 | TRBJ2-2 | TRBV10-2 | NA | TGCGCCAGCAGTGAAAGCGGGAGGTGGAACACCGGGGAGCTGTTTTTT | CASSESGRWNTGELFF
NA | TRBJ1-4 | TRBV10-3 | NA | TGTGCCATCAGTGAGTCCCGGCAGGCGGGAGAAAAACTGTTTTTT | CAISESRQAGEKLFF
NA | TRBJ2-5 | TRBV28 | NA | TGTGCCAGCAGTTCCCTGGGGGCGGGAGAATCAGAGACCCAGTACTTC | CASSSLGAGESETQYF
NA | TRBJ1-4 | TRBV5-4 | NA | TGTGCCAGCAGCTTGTGGGCCCCGGGGGAAAAACTGTTTTTT | CASSLWAPGEKLFF
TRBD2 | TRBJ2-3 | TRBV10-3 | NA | TGTGCCAGCCGCCTACTAGCGGGTTGCACAGATACGCAGTATTTT | CASRLLAGCTDTQYF
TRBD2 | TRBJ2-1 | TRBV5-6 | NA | TGTGCCAGCAGCTTGGTGGGCAGCGGGAGGCCGAGCTCCTACAATGAGCAGTTCTTC | CASSLVGSGRPSSYNEQFF
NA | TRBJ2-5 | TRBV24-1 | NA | TGTGCCACCAGTGATTCGCGGAGAACAGGGTCGCGGGAGACCCAGTACTTC | CATSDSRRTGSRETQYF
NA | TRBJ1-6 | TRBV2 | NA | TGTGCCGGAAGATTGGGGACAAAGGATTCACCCCTCCACTTT | CAGRLGTKDSPLHF
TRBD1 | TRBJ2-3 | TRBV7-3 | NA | TGTGCCAGCAGCAATACAGGGGGAACAGATACGCAGTATTTT | CASSNTGGTDTQYF
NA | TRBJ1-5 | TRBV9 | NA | TGTGCCAGCAGCCCCTCCTCCGAGATTCAGCCCCAGCATTTT | CASSPSSEIQPQHF
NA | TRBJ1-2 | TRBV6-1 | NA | TGTGCCAGCAGTGAAGCTTGGGGCGCCGGGTATGGCTACACCTTC | CASSEAWGAGYGYTF
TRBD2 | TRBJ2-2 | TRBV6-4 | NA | TGTGCCAGAGACCGGGGGGTCGGGGAGCTGTTTTTT | CARDRGVGELFF
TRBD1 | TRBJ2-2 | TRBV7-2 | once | TGTGCCAGCAGCTTAGGGACAGGGCACACCGGGGAGCTGTTTTTT | CASSLGTGHTGELFF
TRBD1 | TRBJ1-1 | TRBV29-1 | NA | TGCAGCGTTGAGGGACAGGGGTCAGTCCGGGCTTTCTTT | CSVEGQGSVRAFF
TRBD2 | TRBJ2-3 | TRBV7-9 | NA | TGTGCCAGCAGCCTACTAGCGGGAGTTGCAGATACGCAGTATTTT | CASSLLAGVADTQYF
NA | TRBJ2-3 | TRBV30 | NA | TGTGCCTGGAGCACAGACGGAACAGATACGCAGTATTTT | CAWSTDGTDTQYF
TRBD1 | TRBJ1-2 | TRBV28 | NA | TGTGCCAGCAGCCCAGGACAGGGTCCCTATGGCTACACCTTC | CASSPGQGPYGYTF
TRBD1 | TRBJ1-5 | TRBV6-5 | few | TGTGCCAGCCAGACAGGGTATAGCAATCAGCCCCAGCATTTT | CASQTGYSNQPQHF
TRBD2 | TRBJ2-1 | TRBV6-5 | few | TGTGCCAGCAGAAAACAGGGTAGCGGGAGCCATGAGCAGTTCTTC | CASRKQGSGSHEQFF
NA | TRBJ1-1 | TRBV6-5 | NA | TGTGCCAGCAGTTATTCCAGATACACTGAAGCTTTCTTT | CASSYSRYTEAFF
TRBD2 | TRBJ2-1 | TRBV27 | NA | TGTGCCACTCCGCTCGGGACTAGCGGGATAAATGAGCAGTTCTTC | CATPLGTSGINEQFF
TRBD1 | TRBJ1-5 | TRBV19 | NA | TGTGCCAGTCACGCGGGACAGGGGCCTCAGCCCCAGCATTTT | CASHAGQGPQPQHF
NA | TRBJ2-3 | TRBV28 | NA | TGTGCCAGCAGTCCAGTCACAGATACGCAGTATTTT | CASSPVTDTQYF
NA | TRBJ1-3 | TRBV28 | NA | TGTGCCAGCAGTTTAGGGGCCATTTTTTCTGGAAACACCATATATTTT | CASSLGAIFSGNTIYF